A single sample is the source of the 28 T cell receptor beta chains below, sequenced in a study of TIL therapy for anti-PD-1-resistant metastatic lung cancer. Time point noted: pre-treatment sample, taken before nivolumab and TIL therapy. Tumor tissue came from excised metastases, mostly pleural nodules or supraclavicular lymph nodes. The immunoSEQ assay was v3. Profiling relied on immunoSEQ multiplex PCR, and the TCRdb table lists in-frame clones only, not all of them. The sample holds 25,000 to 30,000 clones, approximately 63% seen once. Source: tumor tissue, taken at baseline. The receptors originated from a woman aged 30-79 years with non-small cell lung cancer.

As DNA, the CDR3 is TGTGCCACCGGAAGGGATAAGACTAGCGGGATTAGCACAGATACGCAGTATTTT. Protein: CATGRDKTSGISTDTQYF. The rearrangement links TRBV15 to TRBJ2-3; 11 positions agree with TRBD2. Germline V gives CDR1 LNHNV, CDR2 YYDKDF (reference sequence). Trimming at V came to 8 bases and at J to 0 bases, leaving 13 bases not matched to a gene. This CDR3 is 18 amino acids long.

The rearrangement uses TRBV6-6 and TRBJ2-7; maybe TRBD1 (6 bases). Trimming took off 4 bases at V and 2 bases at J, with 12 bases between the two ends. Germline V gene data show CDR1 as MNHNY and CDR2 as SVGAGI (reference sequence). The length of the CDR3 is 14 residues. CDR3 coding DNA: TGTGCCAGCAGTTTAGTGGCAGGGGCCTACGAGCAGTACTTC. Translated, it gives CASSLVAGAYEQYF.

This clone was observed a few times. The CDR3 loop is CASSDSRPNTGELFF. The CDR3 bases are TGTGCCAGCTCAGACAGCCGCCCGAACACCGGGGAGCTGTTTTTT. The genes are TRBV18 and TRBJ2-2, with D perhaps TRBD1 (5 bases). CDR1 and CDR2 from the germline V gene are KGHSH and LQKENI. V gave up 5 bases and J gave up 0 bases, with 10 bases separating them. The CDR3 is 15 amino acids.

The rearrangement uses TRBV19 and TRBJ1-2; possible D gene TRBD1, 5 bases. The germline V and J ends were trimmed by 5 bases and 8 bases, with 12 bases remaining between them. The CDR3 consists of 12 residues. CDR1 LNHDA and CDR2 SQIVND come from the germline V gene (reference sequence). The CDR3 coding sequence is TGTGCCAGTAGTTTGAGGGGAGGAGGCTACACCTTC. As protein: CASSLRGGGYTF.

The chain recombines TRBV27 with TRBJ2-1; D might be TRBD1 (6 bases). Germline V gene data show CDR1 as MNHEY and CDR2 as SMNVEV (reference sequence). V was clipped by 5 bases and J by 5 bases, with 13 bases between them. The length of the CDR3 is 14 residues. CDR3 bases: TGTGCCAGCAGTCCCCAGAACAGGGACAATGAGCAGTTCTTC. As protein: CASSPQNRDNEQFF.

The gene calls are TRBV2 and TRBJ2-1, with 8 bases that match TRBD2. Germline V gene lookup returns CDR1 SNHLY and CDR2 FYNNEI. CDR3 length equals 14 residues. Trimming at V came to 4 bases and at J to 4 bases, leaving 3 bases not matched to a gene. The CDR3 bases are TGTGCCAGCAGTGTATCTAGCGGGTACAATGAGCAGTTCTTC. Its translation is CASSVSSGYNEQFF. The variable domain in full, completed from reference TRBV2 and TRBJ2-1, reads EPEVTQTPSHQVTQMGQEVILRCVPISNHLYFYWYRQILGQKVEFLVSFYNNEISEKSEIFDDQFSVERPDGSNFTLKIRSTKLEDSAMYFCASSVSSGYNEQFFGPGTRLTVL.

This chain connects TRBV19 to TRBJ2-1, with D unclear. The CDR3 has 16 residues. V lost 3 bases, J lost 0 bases, and 12 bases lay in between. Germline lookup yields CDR1 LNHDA and CDR2 SQIVND (reference sequence). The CDR3 sequence is CASSMNSRFSYNEQFF. CDR3 DNA sequence: TGTGCCAGTAGTATGAATTCCCGGTTCTCCTACAATGAGCAGTTCTTC.

This clone has a handful of counts. J is TRBJ2-1 and V is TRBV4-1, with no clear D. Germline CDR1 reads MGHRA; CDR2 reads YSYEKL. There are 13 residues in the CDR3. With 5 bases removed from V and 4 bases from J, the gap between germline ends came to 9 bases. The chain's CDR3 is CASSSRGYNEQFF. The CDR3 nucleotides read TGCGCCAGCAGCTCGCGAGGTTACAATGAGCAGTTCTTC.

This chain links TRBV19 with TRBJ2-2; 9 nucleotides match TRBD2. From germline, CDR1 is LNHDA and CDR2 SQIVND (reference sequence). With 3 bases clipped from V and 5 bases from J, the junction kept 7 bases outside the gene matches. This CDR3 contains 16 residues. The CDR3 coding sequence is TGTGCCAGTAGTATGACTGGCGGGAGGGTAACCGGGGAGCTGTTTTTT. Its protein product is CASSMTGGRVTGELFF.

This clone came up a few times. This chain connects TRBV9 to TRBJ1-2; maybe TRBD1 (5 bases). This CDR3 comprises 15 residues. V lost 0 bases, J lost 7 bases, and 16 bases lay in between. Germline V CDR1 and CDR2: SGDLS, YYNGEE. CDR3 coding DNA: TGTGCCAGCAGCGTAGGGAGGGGCCCTCTAGGTGGCTACACCTTC. This codes for CASSVGRGPLGGYTF.

This clone showed up just once. This chain uses TRBV19 with TRBJ2-1; TRBD2 matches at 7 bases. In germline, CDR1 is LNHDA, CDR2 SQIVND (reference sequence). With V trimmed by 2 bases and J by 3 bases, 7 bases remained unmatched. There are 16 residues in the CDR3. This CDR3 reads CASSIRSGVDYNEQFF. The DNA for the CDR3 is TGTGCCAGTAGTATAAGGAGCGGGGTGGACTACAATGAGCAGTTCTTC.

This rearrangement joins TRBV30 to TRBJ1-5; the D gene is possibly TRBD1 (6 bases). This CDR3 has 15 amino acids. Germline-derived CDR1 and CDR2 are GTSNPN and SVGIG (reference sequence). V was cut by 0 bases and J by 7 bases, with 16 bases left in between. CDR3 in amino acids: CAWSVRGGTGQPQHF. Written as DNA, the CDR3 is TGTGCCTGGAGTGTGAGAGGGGGGACGGGCCAGCCCCAGCATTTT.

The genes are TRBV6-5 and TRBJ1-2; no reliable D call. This CDR3 region has 14 residues. Germline CDR1 is MNHEY and CDR2 is SVGAGI. V lost 2 bases, J lost 2 bases, and 9 bases lay in between. The CDR3 sequence: CASSYEGSNYGYTF. The CDR3 DNA reads TGTGCCAGCAGTTACGAGGGTTCGAACTATGGCTACACCTTC.

This rearrangement joins TRBV5-6 to TRBJ1-2; 10 nucleotides match TRBD1. This CDR3 is built from 16 residues. Looked up from germline, CDR1 is SGHDT and CDR2 is YYEEEE. Trimming took 5 bases from V and 4 from J; bases not matched to a gene: 11. The CDR3 sequence: CASRQDRGRPGYGYTF. CDR3 in DNA: TGTGCCAGCAGACAAGACAGGGGGCGTCCGGGCTATGGCTACACCTTC.

This clone was seen just once. The genes are TRBV10-2 and TRBJ1-1; no reliable D call. V lost 6 bases and J lost 6, with 11 bases in between. The CDR3 loop spans 12 amino acids. Germline V gene data show CDR1 as WSHSY and CDR2 as SAAADI. CDR3 amino acids: CASRGFDSEAFF. The DNA of the CDR3 is TGCGCCAGCAGGGGTTTCGATTCTGAAGCTTTCTTT.

This clone was detected a few times. V usage is TRBV29-1 and J usage is TRBJ1-2; a possible D gene is TRBD1 (6 bases). The CDR3 is made up of 13 amino acids. Germline V gene sequence: CDR1 SQVTM, CDR2 ANQGSEA. CDR3 region: CSLGDKDNYGYTF. As DNA, the CDR3 is TGCAGTCTGGGGGACAAGGACAACTATGGCTACACCTTC.

The chain employs TRBV29-1 and TRBJ1-2; D is unclear. Trimming took 7 bases from V and 0 from J, leaving 12 bases between them. The germline V gene encodes CDR1 SQVTM and CDR2 ANQGSEA. The CDR3 is made up of 13 amino acids. CDR3 loop: CSAFDTANYGYTF. The CDR3 nucleotides read TGCAGCGCCTTTGACACAGCTAACTATGGCTACACCTTC.

The chain employs TRBV6-8 and TRBJ2-7; tentative D call: TRBD1 (5 bases). Germline loops: CDR1 MNHGY, CDR2 SAAAGT. With 2 bases removed from V and 5 bases from J, the gap between germline ends came to 13 bases. The CDR3 totals 14 residues. The CDR3 sequence: CASSYGLQAHEQYF. CDR3 coding DNA: TGTGCCAGCAGTTACGGTTTACAGGCCCACGAGCAGTACTTC.

V usage is TRBV4-2 and J usage is TRBJ2-6; TRBD2 is a possible D gene (6 bases). Germline assignment: CDR1 LGHNA and CDR2 YNFKEQ. The CDR3 sequence is 17 residues long. With 4 bases removed from V and 0 bases from J, the gap between germline ends came to 13 bases. This CDR3 is CASSRDSLSSGANVLTF. The CDR3 coding sequence is TGTGCCAGCAGCCGGGACTCCCTTAGCTCTGGGGCCAACGTCCTGACTTTC.

This clone has a handful of counts. The chain is built from TRBV30 and TRBJ1-2; D is undetermined. The CDR3 has 11 residues. The V and J ends lost 0 bases and 8 bases respectively, with 7 bases between them. Germline CDR1 and CDR2: GTSNPN and SVGIG (reference sequence). CDR3 sequence reads: CAWSVSGGYTF. CDR3 DNA: TGTGCCTGGAGTGTATCCGGCGGCTACACCTTC.

This clone was detected only a few times. The gene calls are TRBV6-1 and TRBJ1-5, with a possible D match to TRBD1 (6 bases). Trimming left V 4 bases short and J 3 bases short, with 10 bases between. The CDR3 contains 14 residues. Looked up from germline, CDR1 is MNHNS and CDR2 is SASEGT. CDR3 sequence reads: CASSGGQTNQPQHF. The DNA of the CDR3 is TGTGCCAGCAGTGGCGGACAGACCAATCAGCCCCAGCATTTT.

In its sample, this clone was seen once. The chain carries TRBV5-4 and TRBJ2-5, with D hard to call. The V end lost 0 bases, the J end lost 1 base, and 7 bases lay between the germline ends. The CDR3 covers 14 residues. CDR1 is SGHNT, CDR2 YYREEE, per germline (reference sequence). The CDR3 DNA sequence: TGTGCCAGCAGCTTGGCGGAGATCCAAGAGACCCAGTACTTC. Translation: CASSLAEIQETQYF. The full variable domain, rest sourced from reference TRBV5-4 and TRBJ2-5, is ETGVTQSPTHLIKTRGQQVTLRCSSQSGHNTVSWYQQALGQGPQFIFQYYREEENGRGNFPPRFSGLQFPNYSSELNVNALELDDSALYLCASSLAEIQETQYFGPGTRLLVL.

V is TRBV5-6 and J is TRBJ2-7, with D possibly matching TRBD2 (6 bases). The CDR3 has 13 amino acids. The germline gives CDR1 SGHDT, CDR2 YYEEEE. With 0 bases removed from V and 5 bases from J, the gap between germline ends came to 9 bases. The CDR3 is CASSLAGRDEQYF. In DNA, the CDR3 is TGTGCCAGCAGCTTGGCCGGGAGAGACGAGCAGTACTTC.

The V gene is TRBV7-9, the J gene TRBJ2-3; D gene ambiguous. Trimming cost V 3 bases and J 5 bases, with 12 bases left between them. The CDR3 contains 14 residues. The germline gives CDR1 SEHNR, CDR2 FQNEAQ (reference sequence). The CDR3 DNA reads TGTGCCAGCAGCTTTGTAACGTCTCGAGATACGCAGTATTTT. It specifies CASSFVTSRDTQYF. Full variable domain (rest looked up from reference TRBV7-9 and TRBJ2-3): DTGVSQNPRHKITKRGQNVTFRCDPISEHNRLYWYRQTLGQGPEFLTYFQNEAQLEKSRLLSDRFSAERPKGSFSTLEIQRTEQGDSAMYLCASSFVTSRDTQYFGPGTRLTVL.

The J gene is TRBJ2-1, the V gene TRBV20-1; the D call may be TRBD1 or TRBD2 (5 bases each). Deletions cut 7 bases from V and 8 bases from J, with 12 bases between. CDR1 is DFQATT and CDR2 is SNEGSKA in the germline V gene (reference sequence). The CDR3 contains 11 residues. The DNA of the CDR3 is TGCAGTGGAACGAGGGGAGATGAGCAGTTCTTC. Protein: CSGTRGDEQFF.

Only one count was recorded for this clone. The gene calls are TRBV30 and TRBJ1-2; possibly TRBD1 for D (5 bases). Trimming left V 2 bases short and J 4 bases short, with 17 bases between. Looked up from germline, CDR1 is GTSNPN and CDR2 is SVGIG (reference sequence). The CDR3 is 15 residues long. The CDR3: CAWSRAGSGTYGYTF. CDR3 sequence (DNA): TGTGCCTGGAGTCGAGCGGGATCAGGGACCTATGGCTACACCTTC.

The rearrangement uses TRBV6-6 and TRBJ1-2; 9 nucleotides align to TRBD1. CDR3 length: 14 residues. Trimming took 4 bases from V and 4 from J; bases not matched to a gene: 4. The V gene's germline CDR1 is MNHNY and CDR2 SVGAGI (reference sequence). Here the CDR3 reads CASSSGQGTYGYTF. The DNA of the CDR3 is TGTGCCAGCAGTTCTGGACAGGGGACCTATGGCTACACCTTC.

J is TRBJ2-1 and V is TRBV7-9; 10 nucleotides match TRBD1. This CDR3 spans 12 amino acids. Per germline, CDR1 SEHNR and CDR2 FQNEAQ (reference sequence). V dropped 4 bases and J dropped 13; count of bases not matched to a gene: 4. CDR3 in DNA: TGTGCCAGCAGCTGGGACAGGGGAAAACAGTTCTTC. This sequence encodes CASSWDRGKQFF. The full variable domain, in which reference TRBV7-9 and TRBJ2-1 provide the parts outside the CDR3, is DTGVSQNPRHKITKRGQNVTFRCDPISEHNRLYWYRQTLGQGPEFLTYFQNEAQLEKSRLLSDRFSAERPKGSFSTLEIQRTEQGDSAMYLCASSWDRGKQFFGPGTRLTVL.